These 11 T cell receptor beta chains came from one sample sequenced in a study of CD8+ T cells in alopecia areata. Reverse transcription of extracted RNA yielded cDNA, which provided the sequencing template. Using immunoSEQ multiplex PCR, the repertoire was profiled, and TCRdb retains in-frame clones only, with some absent. The table includes some 180,000 clones, around 63% detected once. The sequencing here drew on CD4+ T cells sorted from blood, taken at week 0. These receptors came from a human donor with alopecia areata.

The gene calls are TRBV5-6 and TRBJ1-1; D is unclear. V was pared by 1 base and J by 4 bases, with 8 bases between. The germline gives CDR1 SGHDT, CDR2 YYEEEE. This CDR3 is 13 amino acids long. The CDR3 DNA follows: TGTGCCAGCAGCTTGTATCGGGGCACTGAAGCTTTCTTT. Translating gives CASSLYRGTEAFF.

The chain links TRBV29-1 to TRBJ1-1; 11 bases are a match to TRBD1. Germline V gene lookup returns CDR1 SQVTM and CDR2 ANQGSEA. The J segment lost 4 bases and the V segment lost 0 bases, leaving 7 bases of the junction unmatched. The CDR3 consists of 16 residues. The CDR3 loop is CSVEDVDRGLGTEAFF. The CDR3 nucleotides are TGCAGCGTTGAAGACGTGGACAGGGGGCTGGGCACTGAAGCTTTCTTT.

This chain's CDR3 is CASSVQGAFTETQYF. For the CDR3, the DNA is TGTGCCAGCAGCGTTCAGGGGGCGTTTACGGAGACCCAGTACTTC. The gene calls are TRBV9 and TRBJ2-5, with 8 bases that match TRBD1. V shed 2 bases, J shed 5 bases, and the junction held 8 bases outside the gene matches. In germline, CDR1 is SGDLS, CDR2 YYNGEE. The CDR3 runs to 15 residues.

CDR3 in amino acids: CAWGDRGETQYF. DNA of the CDR3: TGTGCCTGGGGGGACAGGGGAGAGACCCAGTACTTC. This chain connects TRBV30 to TRBJ2-5; TRBD1 aligns across 10 bases. V gave up 5 bases and J gave up 4 bases; unmatched junction bases: 1. The CDR3 is made up of 12 amino acids. Germline lookup yields CDR1 GTSNPN and CDR2 SVGIG (reference sequence).

This clone was recorded a few times. The chain has TRBV4-3 and TRBJ2-3; D remains unclear. The length of the CDR3 is 15 residues. Germline CDR1 LGHNA, CDR2 YSLEER. Trimming shortened V by 4 bases and J by 6 bases, and 17 bases separated the two germline ends. The CDR3 is CASSLLRVQGDTQYF. In DNA form, the CDR3 reads TGCGCCAGCAGCCTGCTCCGGGTCCAAGGGGATACGCAGTATTTT.

Comment on this clone: Other nucleotide sequences in the sample specify the same CDR3. The chain combines TRBV10-3 with TRBJ2-3; D tentatively reads TRBD1 or TRBD2 (5 bases each). This CDR3 has 14 amino acids. From germline, CDR1 is ENHRY and CDR2 SYGVKD. With 4 bases removed from V and 3 bases from J, the gap between germline ends came to 11 bases. The CDR3 loop reads CAISAGTGTDTQYF. The CDR3 DNA sequence: TGTGCCATCAGTGCCGGGACCGGAACAGATACGCAGTATTTT.

Only a few counts were recorded for this clone. The chain uses TRBV29-1 and TRBJ2-3; D ambiguous. CDR1 SQVTM and CDR2 ANQGSEA come from the germline V gene. The CDR3 is 13 residues long. Trimming took 0 bases from V and 7 from J, leaving 11 bases between them. This CDR3 is CSVEDSLANTQYF. CDR3 nucleotides: TGCAGCGTTGAAGATTCCCTGGCCAATACGCAGTATTTT.

The chain combines TRBV4-3 with TRBJ1-1, with TRBD1 identical over 7 bases. CDR1 LGHNA and CDR2 YSLEER come from the germline V gene. J was trimmed by 5 bases and V by 4 bases; bases with no gene match: 10. The CDR3 is 15 amino acids. The CDR3, as DNA: TGCGCCAGCAGCCGGAACTCAGGGGGTTCGACTGAAGCTTTCTTT. It specifies CASSRNSGGSTEAFF.

The V and J genes are TRBV7-2 and TRBJ1-4, with D tentatively TRBD1 (5 bases). In germline, CDR1 is SGHTA, CDR2 FQGNSA. CDR3 length: 13 residues. V lost 3 bases, J lost 8 bases, and 10 bases lay in between. The CDR3 nucleotides read TGTGCCAGCAGCTTGGGGCGTTGGGAAAAACTGTTTTTT. Protein: CASSLGRWEKLFF.

The rearrangement links TRBV2 to TRBJ2-7; the D is unclear. The CDR3 runs 14 residues. Germline CDR1 SNHLY, CDR2 FYNNEI. V was pared by 3 bases and J by 0 bases, with 9 bases between. The CDR3 sequence: CASSDRHNSYEQYF. In DNA form, the CDR3 reads TGTGCCAGCAGTGATCGGCACAACTCCTACGAGCAGTACTTC.

A word on this clone: The identical CDR3 is also encoded by other nucleotide sequences in the sample. CDR3 amino acids: CSAAGQLNTEAFF. The CDR3 DNA follows: TGCAGCGCCGCGGGACAGTTGAACACTGAAGCTTTCTTT. The chain combines TRBV29-1 with TRBJ1-1; TRBD1 agrees at 7 bases. The CDR3 consists of 13 residues. V shed 7 bases and J 0 bases; nucleotides not matched to a gene: 5. Germline CDR1 is SQVTM and CDR2 is ANQGSEA. Filled out from reference TRBV29-1 and TRBJ1-1, the complete variable domain reads SAVISQKPSRDICQRGTSLTIQCQVDSQVTMMFWYRQQPGQSLTLIATANQGSEATYESGFVIDKFPISRPNLTFSTLTVSNMSPEDSSIYLCSAAGQLNTEAFFGQGTRLTVV.